This is a list of T cell receptor beta chains from one sample in a study of tissue T cells after allogeneic stem cell transplantation. This table comes from immunoSEQ multiplex PCR, and its TCRdb copy is limited to in-frame clones, with some not included. The data contain about 40,000 clones, approximately 92% of them singletons. Here the sequenced sample was blood, taken before transplantation. These receptors came from a woman aged 35 to 70 who later had graft-versus-host disease after an allogeneic stem cell transplant. Each CDR3 is given with its conserved first and last residue. Fields, in order: J gene, D gene, V gene, clone size, CDR3 protein, CDR3 DNA. The D gene is left open where the match is weak. Clone size appears in some rows only: once, few, many, or a class for an expanded clone.

j_gene: TRBJ2-3; d_gene: .; v_gene: TRBV19; abundance: .; CDR3aa: CASSMWGAGDTQYF; CDR3nt: TGTGCCAGTAGTATGTGGGGGGCAGGAGATACGCAGTATTTT
j_gene: TRBJ1-6; d_gene: .; v_gene: TRBV6-2/TRBV6-3; abundance: .; CDR3aa: CASSYLGVSPLHF; CDR3nt: TGTGCCAGCAGTTACCTAGGGGTTTCACCCCTCCACTTT
j_gene: TRBJ1-4; d_gene: TRBD1; v_gene: TRBV3-1/TRBV3-2; abundance: once; CDR3aa: CASSQRSETGSSLGEKLFF; CDR3nt: TGTGCCAGCAGCCAAAGGTCTGAGACAGGGTCTAGTCTAGGGGAAAAACTGTTTTTT
j_gene: TRBJ2-1; d_gene: TRBD2; v_gene: TRBV19; abundance: few; CDR3aa: CASSRSSGGIQNEQFF; CDR3nt: TGTGCCAGTAGTCGTTCTAGCGGGGGTATACAGAATGAGCAGTTCTTC
j_gene: TRBJ2-3; d_gene: TRBD2; v_gene: TRBV24-1; abundance: .; CDR3aa: CATSDPLGSGRTDTQYF; CDR3nt: TGTGCCACCAGTGACCCTCTGGGGAGCGGGAGAACAGATACGCAGTATTTT
j_gene: TRBJ2-5; d_gene: .; v_gene: TRBV9; abundance: .; CDR3aa: CASSVVGAVQETQYF; CDR3nt: TGTGCCAGCAGCGTAGTCGGGGCAGTGCAAGAGACCCAGTACTTC
j_gene: TRBJ2-3; d_gene: .; v_gene: TRBV5-4; abundance: .; CDR3aa: CASSGVVGMTDTQYF; CDR3nt: TGTGCCAGCAGCGGGGTGGTGGGAATGACAGATACGCAGTATTTT
j_gene: TRBJ1-1; d_gene: .; v_gene: TRBV10-3; abundance: .; CDR3aa: CAISILPGSKSTEAFF; CDR3nt: TGTGCCATCAGTATTCTCCCGGGATCGAAGAGCACTGAAGCTTTCTTT
j_gene: TRBJ2-3; d_gene: .; v_gene: TRBV6-4; abundance: medium-sized; CDR3aa: CASSSGSTDTQYF; CDR3nt: TGTGCCAGCAGTAGCGGGAGCACAGATACGCAGTATTTT
j_gene: TRBJ2-2; d_gene: .; v_gene: TRBV10-3; abundance: .; CDR3aa: CAIQGRGLHTGELFF; CDR3nt: TGTGCCATCCAGGGCAGGGGTCTTCACACCGGGGAGCTGTTTTTT
j_gene: TRBJ2-5; d_gene: .; v_gene: TRBV2; abundance: .; CDR3aa: CASRPFGEGETQYF; CDR3nt: .
j_gene: TRBJ1-5; d_gene: TRBD1; v_gene: TRBV25-1; abundance: .; CDR3aa: CASSANRDRWPQHF; CDR3nt: TGTGCCAGCAGTGCAAACCGGGACAGGTGGCCCCAGCATTTT
j_gene: TRBJ2-3; d_gene: .; v_gene: TRBV7-2; abundance: .; CDR3aa: CASSPYEDTQYF; CDR3nt: TGTGCCAGCAGCCCATACGAAGATACGCAGTATTTT
j_gene: TRBJ2-2; d_gene: .; v_gene: TRBV19; abundance: few; CDR3aa: CASSFGGWEYGSGELFF; CDR3nt: TGTGCCAGTAGTTTTGGGGGATGGGAGTACGGGAGCGGGGAGCTGTTTTTT
j_gene: TRBJ2-2; d_gene: .; v_gene: TRBV9; abundance: once; CDR3aa: CASSSQPTGELFF; CDR3nt: TGTGCCAGCAGCAGCCAGCCCACCGGGGAGCTGTTTTTT
j_gene: TRBJ1-3; d_gene: .; v_gene: TRBV4-3; abundance: .; CDR3aa: CASSQDNTISGNTIYF; CDR3nt: TGCGCCAGCAGCCAAGATAACACAATATCTGGAAACACCATATATTTT
j_gene: TRBJ2-2; d_gene: TRBD2; v_gene: TRBV18; abundance: .; CDR3aa: CASSPYGAGMGGELFF; CDR3nt: TGTGCCAGCTCACCATATGGAGCGGGAATGGGCGGGGAGCTGTTTTTT
j_gene: TRBJ2-1; d_gene: .; v_gene: TRBV10-1; abundance: once; CDR3aa: CASSQYPVYSYNEQFF; CDR3nt: TGCGCCAGCAGCCAATATCCAGTATACTCCTACAATGAGCAGTTCTTC
j_gene: TRBJ2-1; d_gene: .; v_gene: TRBV10-1; abundance: .; CDR3aa: CASSGQSPYNEQFF; CDR3nt: TGCGCCAGCAGTGGCCAGTCCCCTTACAATGAGCAGTTCTTC
j_gene: TRBJ1-1; d_gene: .; v_gene: TRBV9; abundance: .; CDR3aa: CASSGGRANTEAFF; CDR3nt: TGTGCCAGCAGCGGGGGACGGGCGAACACTGAAGCTTTCTTT
j_gene: TRBJ2-3; d_gene: TRBD2; v_gene: TRBV24-1; abundance: .; CDR3aa: CATSDPRERTDTQYF; CDR3nt: TGTGCCACCAGTGACCCGCGGGAGCGAACAGATACGCAGTATTTT
j_gene: TRBJ1-3; d_gene: .; v_gene: TRBV24-1; abundance: .; CDR3aa: CATKTEGNTIYF; CDR3nt: TGTGCCACCAAAACCGAAGGAAACACCATATATTTT
j_gene: TRBJ2-4; d_gene: .; v_gene: TRBV12-3/TRBV12-4; abundance: once; CDR3aa: CASSFLGSIQYF; CDR3nt: TGTGCCAGCAGTTTTTTGGGGAGCATTCAGTACTTC
j_gene: TRBJ1-2; d_gene: TRBD1; v_gene: TRBV6-5; abundance: .; CDR3aa: CASSYSPGGSYGYTF; CDR3nt: TGTGCCAGCAGTTACTCCCCAGGGGGCAGCTATGGCTACACCTTC
j_gene: TRBJ1-5; d_gene: TRBD1; v_gene: TRBV28; abundance: .; CDR3aa: CASTLDRVGQPQHF; CDR3nt: TGTGCCAGTACACTAGACAGGGTTGGTCAGCCCCAGCATTTT
j_gene: TRBJ2-7; d_gene: .; v_gene: TRBV6-6; abundance: .; CDR3aa: CASSLFGRGSGEQYF; CDR3nt: TGTGCCAGCAGCCTATTTGGGCGCGGGTCGGGGGAGCAGTACTTC
j_gene: TRBJ2-3; d_gene: .; v_gene: TRBV27; abundance: .; CDR3aa: CASSLGPTRADTQYF; CDR3nt: TGTGCCAGCAGTTTGGGACCAACTAGGGCAGATACGCAGTATTTT
j_gene: TRBJ2-7; d_gene: .; v_gene: TRBV7-9; abundance: .; CDR3aa: CASSLVSGTLGYEQYF; CDR3nt: TGTGCCAGCAGCCTAGTTTCCGGGACTTTGGGTTACGAGCAGTACTTC
j_gene: TRBJ2-1; d_gene: TRBD2; v_gene: TRBV6-4; abundance: .; CDR3aa: CASSDSGSLAGVVQFF; CDR3nt: TGTGCCAGCAGTGACTCCGGGTCGCTAGCGGGAGTCGTGCAGTTCTTC
j_gene: TRBJ1-1; d_gene: .; v_gene: TRBV4-3; abundance: .; CDR3aa: CASSQDSWAGKNTEAFF; CDR3nt: TGCGCCAGCAGCCAGGACTCTTGGGCTGGGAAGAACACTGAAGCTTTCTTT
j_gene: TRBJ2-1; d_gene: .; v_gene: TRBV6-2/TRBV6-3; abundance: .; CDR3aa: CASSYSKGRGTWHEQFF; CDR3nt: TGTGCCAGCAGTTACTCGAAGGGACGGGGAACTTGGCATGAGCAGTTCTTC
j_gene: TRBJ2-1; d_gene: .; v_gene: TRBV28; abundance: .; CDR3aa: CASSFMGIGEQFF; CDR3nt: TGTGCCAGCAGTTTTATGGGTATCGGTGAGCAGTTCTTC
j_gene: TRBJ2-5; d_gene: .; v_gene: TRBV11-3; abundance: .; CDR3aa: CASSLGGQETQYF; CDR3nt: TGTGCCAGCAGCTTAGGGGGCCAAGAGACCCAGTACTTC
j_gene: TRBJ2-4; d_gene: .; v_gene: TRBV27; abundance: .; CDR3aa: CASRVSPGDFEYF; CDR3nt: TGTGCCAGCAGGGTCTCACCCGGGGACTTTGAGTACTTC
j_gene: TRBJ1-1; d_gene: .; v_gene: TRBV28; abundance: .; CDR3aa: CASSLNNRVGAFF; CDR3nt: TGTGCCAGCAGTTTGAATAACAGGGTCGGGGCTTTCTTT
j_gene: TRBJ1-1; d_gene: .; v_gene: TRBV5-5; abundance: .; CDR3aa: CASSWGRDVFEAFF; CDR3nt: TGTGCCAGCAGCTGGGGGCGGGATGTTTTTGAAGCTTTCTTT
j_gene: TRBJ1-2; d_gene: .; v_gene: TRBV14; abundance: .; CDR3aa: CASSQEAFYGYTF; CDR3nt: TGTGCCAGCAGCCAAGAGGCATTCTATGGCTACACCTTC
j_gene: TRBJ1-4; d_gene: .; v_gene: TRBV9; abundance: .; CDR3aa: CASSVGTVVSEKLFF; CDR3nt: TGTGCCAGCAGCGTCGGGACGGTGGTGAGCGAAAAACTGTTTTTT
j_gene: TRBJ2-5; d_gene: TRBD2; v_gene: TRBV29-1; abundance: .; CDR3aa: CSVELAGDLDETQYF; CDR3nt: TGCAGCGTTGAACTAGCGGGAGATCTGGACGAGACCCAGTACTTC
j_gene: TRBJ2-7; d_gene: TRBD2; v_gene: TRBV6-2/TRBV6-3; abundance: .; CDR3aa: CASSYLLGQLAGIEQYF; CDR3nt: TGTGCCAGCAGTTATCTCCTCGGACAGCTAGCGGGGATTGAGCAGTACTTC
j_gene: TRBJ1-1; d_gene: .; v_gene: TRBV7-9; abundance: once; CDR3aa: CASSLPGGTEAFF; CDR3nt: TGTGCCAGCAGCTTACCCGGGGGTACTGAAGCTTTCTTT
j_gene: TRBJ1-2; d_gene: .; v_gene: TRBV28; abundance: .; CDR3aa: CASSPGQITYGYTF; CDR3nt: TGTGCCAGCAGTCCCGGACAGATAACCTATGGCTACACCTTC
j_gene: TRBJ1-2; d_gene: TRBD1; v_gene: TRBV28; abundance: .; CDR3aa: CASSQGTGGLYGYTF; CDR3nt: TGTGCCAGCAGCCAAGGGACAGGGGGCCTCTATGGCTACACCTTC
j_gene: TRBJ2-2; d_gene: TRBD2; v_gene: TRBV19; abundance: .; CDR3aa: CASSIGPGLAGGSAGELFF; CDR3nt: TGTGCCAGTAGTATAGGGCCGGGACTAGCGGGAGGTTCCGCCGGGGAGCTGTTTTTT
j_gene: TRBJ2-1; d_gene: .; v_gene: TRBV19; abundance: .; CDR3aa: CASSIGTRRNEQFF; CDR3nt: TGTGCCAGTAGTATCGGGACCCGAAGGAATGAGCAGTTCTTC
j_gene: TRBJ1-1; d_gene: TRBD1; v_gene: TRBV27; abundance: .; CDR3aa: CASRVTRGLGTEAFF; CDR3nt: TGTGCCAGCAGGGTCACCAGGGGGCTCGGCACTGAAGCTTTCTTT
j_gene: TRBJ2-7; d_gene: .; v_gene: TRBV19; abundance: .; CDR3aa: CASSISVAPDMYEQYF; CDR3nt: TGTGCCAGTAGTATATCGGTAGCGCCTGACATGTACGAGCAGTACTTC
j_gene: TRBJ1-1; d_gene: .; v_gene: TRBV4-3; abundance: .; CDR3aa: CASSHSGLNTEAFF; CDR3nt: TGCGCCAGCAGCCATAGCGGTTTGAACACTGAAGCTTTCTTT
j_gene: TRBJ1-4; d_gene: .; v_gene: TRBV11-1; abundance: .; CDR3aa: CASSEQRSEKLFF; CDR3nt: TGTGCCAGCAGCGAACAGCGATCTGAAAAACTGTTTTTT
j_gene: TRBJ2-1; d_gene: .; v_gene: TRBV4-1; abundance: once; CDR3aa: CASSHALSSYNEQFF; CDR3nt: TGCGCCAGCAGCCACGCTTTGAGCTCCTACAATGAGCAGTTCTTC
j_gene: TRBJ1-2; d_gene: .; v_gene: TRBV5-6; abundance: .; CDR3aa: CASSLAGNNYGYTF; CDR3nt: TGTGCCAGCAGCTTGGCCGGTAATAACTATGGCTACACCTTC
j_gene: TRBJ2-2; d_gene: .; v_gene: TRBV24-1; abundance: .; CDR3aa: CATSRAQPTGELFF; CDR3nt: TGTGCCACCAGTCGAGCACAGCCCACCGGGGAGCTGTTTTTT
j_gene: TRBJ2-7; d_gene: TRBD1; v_gene: TRBV9; abundance: .; CDR3aa: CASSVEQGDEQYF; CDR3nt: TGTGCCAGCAGCGTTGAACAGGGGGACGAGCAGTACTTC
j_gene: TRBJ1-1; d_gene: .; v_gene: TRBV3-1/TRBV3-2; abundance: .; CDR3aa: CASSQGYTEAFF; CDR3nt: TGTGCCAGCAGCCAGGGGTACACTGAAGCTTTCTTT
j_gene: TRBJ1-1; d_gene: .; v_gene: TRBV19; abundance: few; CDR3aa: CASSVISGLNTEAFF; CDR3nt: TGTGCCAGTAGTGTTATCTCAGGCTTGAACACTGAAGCTTTCTTT
j_gene: TRBJ1-1; d_gene: .; v_gene: TRBV6-5; abundance: .; CDR3aa: CASRGWNTEAFF; CDR3nt: TGTGCCAGCAGGGGGTGGAACACTGAAGCTTTCTTT
j_gene: TRBJ2-3; d_gene: .; v_gene: TRBV7-9; abundance: few; CDR3aa: CASSLAPDTQYF; CDR3nt: TGTGCCAGCAGTCTAGCCCCAGATACGCAGTATTTT
j_gene: TRBJ2-1; d_gene: .; v_gene: TRBV4-3; abundance: .; CDR3aa: CASSQDFLDYNEQFF; CDR3nt: TGCGCCAGCAGCCAAGATTTTTTAGACTACAATGAGCAGTTCTTC
j_gene: TRBJ1-3; d_gene: .; v_gene: TRBV14; abundance: .; CDR3aa: CASSQLGPPGGNTIYF; CDR3nt: TGTGCCAGCAGCCAACTTGGGCCGCCTGGAGGAAACACCATATATTTT